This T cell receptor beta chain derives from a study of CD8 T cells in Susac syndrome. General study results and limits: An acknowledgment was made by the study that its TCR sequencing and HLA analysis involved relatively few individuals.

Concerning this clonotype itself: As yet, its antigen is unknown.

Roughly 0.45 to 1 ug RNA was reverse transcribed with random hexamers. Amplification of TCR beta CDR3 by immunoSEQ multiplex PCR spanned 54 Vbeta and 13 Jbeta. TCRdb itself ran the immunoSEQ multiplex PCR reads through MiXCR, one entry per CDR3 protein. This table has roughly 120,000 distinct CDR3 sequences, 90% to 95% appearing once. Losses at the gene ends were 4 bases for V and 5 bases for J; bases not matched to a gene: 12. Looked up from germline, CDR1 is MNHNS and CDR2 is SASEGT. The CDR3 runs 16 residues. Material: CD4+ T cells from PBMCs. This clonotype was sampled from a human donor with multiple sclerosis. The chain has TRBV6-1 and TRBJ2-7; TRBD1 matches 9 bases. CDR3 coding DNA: TGTGCCAGCAGTGGCCGGGACAGGGAAGGGACTGACGAGCAGTACTTC. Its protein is CASSGRDREGTDEQYF.